What follows describes a single T cell receptor (beta chain). Its antigen specificity is not known. Base qualities are missing; no much larger clone stands one base away. The trial excluded patients who had a history of autoimmune disease or who were on systemic immunosuppression. Peripheral blood for TCR sequencing was collected from all dose cohorts at baseline, on cycle 4 day 1, and on cycle 7 day 1. Samples came from an open-label, multicenter, first-in-human phase I dose-escalation trial of ivuxolimab. Adults with locally advanced or metastatic melanoma, renal cell, hepatocellular, or head and neck squamous cell carcinoma were enrolled in the trial. Before TCR sequencing, CD4+ and CD8+ T cells were separately sorted from peripheral blood. Including cysteine and phenylalanine, the CDR3 has 16 amino acids. The CDR3 DNA has 48 bases and is translated from base 1. The germline V gene yields SGHAT for CDR1 and FQNNGV for CDR2. At the junction V is shortened by 3 bases and J by 2 bases, with 15 bases in between.

For sequencing of the TCRbeta CDR3 region, genomic DNA was extracted from the sorted cells. The immunoSEQ Assay was used for sequencing of TCRbeta CDR3 regions. TCRdb took this table from immuneACCESS and kept in-frame rearrangements with V and J called. Such tables lack part of the clones; where checked against another copy, unresolved V genes explain under half of the gap, and the rest is unexplained. This sample lists 75,000 to 95,000 clones; more than 80% were detected once. Of the sample, around 0.21% is held by the ten largest clones. This record comes from a study of OX40 agonist ivuxolimab in advanced cancers. Turning to the overall study: Ivuxolimab, which targeted the costimulatory receptor OX40 (CD134), was an agonistic, fully human IgG2 monoclonal antibody. Intravenous ivuxolimab was administered to patients every 2 weeks at six dose levels: 0.01, 0.1, 0.3, 1.5, 3 and 10 mg/kg. Among the roughly 50 dose-escalation patients, about 20 had hepatocellular carcinoma, some 15 melanoma, 9 renal cell carcinoma and 9 head and neck cancer. In the dose-escalation cohort, 82.7% of patients were male, and the mean age was around 60 years, with a range of roughly 20 to 80. Prior anti-PD-1, anti-PD-L1 or anti-CTLA-4 therapy was permitted, and checkpoint inhibitors had been received by approximately 39% of dose-escalation patients. Partial responses occurred in three dose-escalation patients: two with cutaneous melanoma and one with hepatocellular carcinoma. The point of sequencing TCRbeta in the periphery was to test whether ivuxolimab changed TCR sequence diversity and drove clonal T-cell expansion. The paper reports the monotherapy dose-escalation portion (N of about 56 patients) of the phase I ivuxolimab trial.

General conclusions and limits of the study: After ivuxolimab, more expanded clones were found on average in CD8+ T cells than in CD4+ T cells. In the 0.1-3.0 mg/kg groups, partial responders had among the lowest normalized peripheral clonal expansion, particularly in CD8+ T cells. The antigen specificity of the peripheral T cells that underwent clonal expansion was not determined. Clonal expansion of both CD4+ and CD8+ blood T cells was observed from baseline to week 6 at doses 0.1 to 3.0 mg/kg. Low levels of normalized T-cell clonal expansion were also shown by some nonresponding patients.

The TCR sequence derives from an adult with an advanced solid tumor such as melanoma, head and neck, liver or kidney cancer. Specimen: CD4+ or CD8+ T cells sorted from blood, collected in a trial of the OX40 agonist ivuxolimab. The chain is assembled from TRBV11-2 and TRBJ2-3; the D gene is perhaps TRBD2, on 7 matching bases. The CDR3 region reads CASSLTAGALTDTQYF. DNA sequence: TGTGCCAGCAGCTTGACGGCGGGGGCCCTCACAGATACGCAGTATTTT. The variable domain in full, with residues beyond the CDR3 obtained from the reference TRBV11-2 and TRBJ2-3 genes, is EAGVAQSPRYKIIEKRQSVAFWCNPISGHATLYWYQQILGQGPKLLIQFQNNGVVDDSQLPKDRFSAERLKGVDSTLKIQPAKLEDSAVYLCASSLTAGALTDTQYFGPGTRLTVL.